The sequence of this T cell receptor (beta chain) was determined in a study of identical twins. The CDR3 has 18 residues. Germline trimming cut 1 base from V and 2 bases from J; bases unmatched to any gene: 8. CDR1 is SGHTA, CDR2 FQGNSA, per germline. Study-level findings and limits: Zero-insertion analyses could be partly confounded by invariant MAIT and iNKT cells.

It was template switching that added a universal primer site, and there were unique molecular identifiers on the cDNA. TCRdb re-called the 5' RACE reads through MiXCR, storing one row per CDR3 protein. The data show 750,000 to 950,000 distinct CDR3 sequences, with approximately 13% seen just once and around 1.5% held by the top ten. Remarks on this clonotype: As yet, its antigen is unknown.

Another study also made use of these data, one on yellow fever vaccine responses in identical twins.

V gene TRBV7-2 combines with J gene TRBJ2-2; 9 bases are shared with TRBD2. This receptor was identified in a woman aged 18-30 years in good health. The sample consisted of PBMCs. The CDR3 loop reads CASSLGRGGGANTGELFF. The CDR3, as DNA: TGTGCCAGCAGCTTAGGGCGTGGCGGGGGGGCCAACACCGGGGAGCTGTTTTTT.